The clone carrying this T cell receptor (beta chain) was found a few times. Its antigen is unknown. Other DNA sequences in the sample encode the same CDR3. All of the isolated RNA was reverse transcribed, so expressed TCRB transcripts were sequenced. The method was immunoSEQ multiplex PCR; TCRdb's version includes in-frame clones alone and lacks a portion of them. The sample shows hundreds of thousands of clones, around 15% of them seen only once. Trimming removed 4 bases from V and 1 base from J, with 8 bases in between. This CDR3 has 13 amino acids. CDR1 and CDR2 from the germline V gene are SGHRS and YFSETQ. This entry comes from a study of beta chain features in type 1 diabetes. About the research overall: When patients were set against healthy donors, age, gender and cell yields were similar.

Study outcomes and limitations: There were fewer insertions and more deletions at the VDJ junctions of type 1 diabetes patients. PCR might favor shorter templates, equally in patients and controls. Moderately but significantly shorter TCRB CDR3s were found in Type 1 diabetes patients in all four CD4+ subsets.

Sequenced sample: naive CD4+ T cells from blood. The receptor comes from a young man with type 1 diabetes. V usage is TRBV5-1 and J usage is TRBJ1-1; D remains unclear. This CDR3 reads CASSPQENTEAFF. The DNA for the CDR3 is TGCGCCAGCAGCCCGCAGGAGAACACTGAAGCTTTCTTT.